A selection of T cell receptor beta chains follows, all from one sample in a study of cytomegalovirus exposure and HLA in healthy donors. Method: immunoSEQ multiplex PCR; TCRdb's copy keeps in-frame clones and lacks some. The sample contains approximately 170,000 clones, roughly 85% of which appear only once. The sequencing sample was made of PBMCs. All receptors derive from a male donor in good health and CMV-seronegative. Both conserved end residues are part of each CDR3. The order of the fields is J gene, clone size, D gene, V gene, CDR3 DNA, CDR3 protein. D genes are given only for firm matches. Not all rows give a size; the values are once, few, many and, for expanded clones, a class.

j_gene: TRBJ2-3; abundance: .; d_gene: TRBD2; v_gene: TRBV18; CDR3nt: TGTGCCAGCTCACCCCTAGCGGGGGGCGGTACAGATACGCAGTATTTT; CDR3aa: CASSPLAGGGTDTQYF
j_gene: TRBJ1-3; abundance: .; d_gene: TRBD1; v_gene: TRBV19; CDR3nt: TGTGCCAGTAGTCGACAGGGTGGAAACACCATATATTTT; CDR3aa: CASSRQGGNTIYF
j_gene: TRBJ1-5; abundance: once; d_gene: TRBD1; v_gene: TRBV7-2; CDR3nt: TGTGCCAGCAGCTTAGCGGTGGACAGGGCGCCCCAGCATTTT; CDR3aa: CASSLAVDRAPQHF
j_gene: TRBJ1-1; abundance: few; d_gene: TRBD1; v_gene: TRBV4-2; CDR3nt: TGTGCCAGCAGCCGGGACAGAAACCTGAACACTGAAGCTTTCTTT; CDR3aa: CASSRDRNLNTEAFF
j_gene: TRBJ1-4; abundance: .; d_gene: .; v_gene: TRBV5-8; CDR3nt: TGTGCCAGCAGCGCCAGACAGGCAACTAATGAAAAACTGTTTTTT; CDR3aa: CASSARQATNEKLFF
j_gene: TRBJ1-2; abundance: .; d_gene: TRBD1; v_gene: TRBV7-3; CDR3nt: TGTGCCAGCAGCTTAGACCCTCTCGGGACAGGGAATGGCTACACCTTC; CDR3aa: CASSLDPLGTGNGYTF
j_gene: TRBJ2-1; abundance: once; d_gene: .; v_gene: TRBV27; CDR3nt: TGTGCCAGCAGAACAGAGTACAATGAGCAGTTCTTC; CDR3aa: CASRTEYNEQFF
j_gene: TRBJ1-1; abundance: .; d_gene: TRBD1; v_gene: TRBV7-2; CDR3nt: TGTGCCAGCGCCAGGGACAGGAACACTGAAGCTTTCTTT; CDR3aa: CASARDRNTEAFF
j_gene: TRBJ1-5; abundance: .; d_gene: .; v_gene: TRBV2; CDR3nt: TGTGCCGGCGCAGGGGCTAGCAATCAGCCCCAGCATTTT; CDR3aa: CAGAGASNQPQHF
j_gene: TRBJ1-3; abundance: .; d_gene: TRBD1; v_gene: TRBV7-3; CDR3nt: TGTGCCAGCAGCTTGACCGGGACAGGGGGTTTGATTGGAAACACCATATATTTT; CDR3aa: CASSLTGTGGLIGNTIYF
j_gene: TRBJ1-2; abundance: few; d_gene: .; v_gene: TRBV21-1; CDR3nt: TGTGCCAGCAGCAAAGCGCACCCGGATGGCTACACCTTC; CDR3aa: CASSKAHPDGYTF
j_gene: TRBJ2-7; abundance: .; d_gene: .; v_gene: TRBV7-2; CDR3nt: TGTGCCAGCAGCTACCGAGCCCCCCACGAGCAGTACTTC; CDR3aa: CASSYRAPHEQYF
j_gene: TRBJ2-7; abundance: .; d_gene: .; v_gene: TRBV6-1; CDR3nt: TGTGCCAGCAGTGAATCCGGGTACGAGCAGTACTTC; CDR3aa: CASSESGYEQYF
j_gene: TRBJ2-7; abundance: .; d_gene: .; v_gene: TRBV19; CDR3nt: TGTGCCAGTAACAATGGAGCTTCCGAGCAGTACTTC; CDR3aa: CASNNGASEQYF
j_gene: TRBJ1-1; abundance: few; d_gene: TRBD1; v_gene: TRBV28; CDR3nt: TGTGCCAGCAGTTTAAGGTACAGGGGGGGTCCCATGAACACTGAAGCTTTCTTT; CDR3aa: CASSLRYRGGPMNTEAFF
j_gene: TRBJ2-7; abundance: .; d_gene: .; v_gene: TRBV9; CDR3nt: TGTGCCAGCTCCCCAGTCGGGAGCTACGAGCAGTACTTC; CDR3aa: CASSPVGSYEQYF
j_gene: TRBJ2-5; abundance: .; d_gene: .; v_gene: TRBV19; CDR3nt: TGTGCCAGTAGTATAGGCAGGGGAGAGACCCAGTACTTC; CDR3aa: CASSIGRGETQYF
j_gene: TRBJ1-6; abundance: once; d_gene: .; v_gene: TRBV12-5; CDR3nt: TGTGCTAGTTCCCCAGGCCGTTCACCCCTCCACTTT; CDR3aa: CASSPGRSPLHF
j_gene: TRBJ1-3; abundance: once; d_gene: .; v_gene: TRBV6-1; CDR3nt: TGTGCCAGCAGTGATGCCTACTCGGAGGAGACCTTCCCTGGAAGCACCATATATTTT; CDR3aa: CASSDAYSEETFPGSTIYF
j_gene: TRBJ1-1; abundance: few; d_gene: .; v_gene: TRBV4-1; CDR3nt: TGCGCCAGCAGCCAAGATTGGGACTTGGGGAACACTGAAGCTTTCTTT; CDR3aa: CASSQDWDLGNTEAFF
j_gene: TRBJ2-3; abundance: .; d_gene: .; v_gene: TRBV6-5; CDR3nt: TGTGCCAGCAGTTTAGGAGACAGGAAAAACACAGATACGCAGTATTTT; CDR3aa: CASSLGDRKNTDTQYF
j_gene: TRBJ1-5; abundance: few; d_gene: .; v_gene: TRBV2; CDR3nt: TGTGCCAGCAGTGGCGGGCGTCAGCCCCAGCATTTT; CDR3aa: CASSGGRQPQHF
j_gene: TRBJ1-1; abundance: .; d_gene: TRBD1; v_gene: TRBV19; CDR3nt: TGTGCCAGTACTTACGGGACAGGGGCTGAAGCTTTCTTT; CDR3aa: CASTYGTGAEAFF
j_gene: TRBJ1-2; abundance: .; d_gene: .; v_gene: TRBV6-5; CDR3nt: TGTGCCAGCAGTCCCTATACAGGGTACTATGGCTACACCTTC; CDR3aa: CASSPYTGYYGYTF
j_gene: TRBJ1-1; abundance: .; d_gene: .; v_gene: TRBV18; CDR3nt: TGTGCCAGCTCCCCCGGGAGGGCGCTCGGGAACACTGAAGCTTTCTTT; CDR3aa: CASSPGRALGNTEAFF
j_gene: TRBJ1-1; abundance: once; d_gene: .; v_gene: TRBV7-7; CDR3nt: TGTGCCAGCAGCCGGGATCCAAAGTTGGCGAACACTGAAGCTTTCTTT; CDR3aa: CASSRDPKLANTEAFF
j_gene: TRBJ1-2; abundance: .; d_gene: TRBD1; v_gene: TRBV15; CDR3nt: TGTGCCACCAGCAGAGAAACAGGGGCCGGGGCGGGCTACACCTTC; CDR3aa: CATSRETGAGAGYTF
j_gene: TRBJ2-1; abundance: .; d_gene: .; v_gene: TRBV27; CDR3nt: TGTGCCAGCACCTTGGGGGGATTGATCGATGAGCAGTTCTTC; CDR3aa: CASTLGGLIDEQFF
j_gene: TRBJ1-1; abundance: .; d_gene: TRBD1; v_gene: TRBV7-9; CDR3nt: TGTTCCAGCAGCTTAGAGACAGGGGACACTGAAGCTTTCTTT; CDR3aa: CSSSLETGDTEAFF
j_gene: TRBJ2-7; abundance: .; d_gene: TRBD1; v_gene: TRBV12-5; CDR3nt: TGTGCTAGTGGTTTGGCCCGGGACAGGTCAAACGAGCAGTACTTC; CDR3aa: CASGLARDRSNEQYF
j_gene: TRBJ2-1; abundance: .; d_gene: .; v_gene: TRBV21-1; CDR3nt: TGTGCCAGCACCAGCAAAGACAAGCGGGAGGGCGACTACAATGAGCAGTTCTTC; CDR3aa: CASTSKDKREGDYNEQFF
j_gene: TRBJ1-3; abundance: .; d_gene: .; v_gene: TRBV6-1; CDR3nt: TGTGCCAGCAGGACGGGAGCCCTACGGAACACCATATATTTT; CDR3aa: CASRTGALRNTIYF
j_gene: TRBJ2-1; abundance: .; d_gene: TRBD2; v_gene: TRBV9; CDR3nt: TGTGCCAGCAGCAGGGGGACTAGCGCTAATGAGCAGTTCTTC; CDR3aa: CASSRGTSANEQFF
j_gene: TRBJ2-1; abundance: .; d_gene: TRBD2; v_gene: TRBV9; CDR3nt: TGTGCCAGCAGCGGCCCGGGACTAGCGGGAACAAGCTCCTACAATGAGCAGTTCTTC; CDR3aa: CASSGPGLAGTSSYNEQFF
j_gene: TRBJ2-3; abundance: .; d_gene: TRBD2; v_gene: TRBV14; CDR3nt: TGTGCCAGCAGCCTCCGGGCGGGGGGGCCGTCGGATACGCAGTATTTT; CDR3aa: CASSLRAGGPSDTQYF
j_gene: TRBJ2-3; abundance: .; d_gene: .; v_gene: TRBV11-3; CDR3nt: TGTGCCAGCAGCTTCAGCGGCACAGATACGCAGTATTTT; CDR3aa: CASSFSGTDTQYF
j_gene: TRBJ2-5; abundance: .; d_gene: .; v_gene: TRBV7-8; CDR3nt: TGTGCCAGCAACCGGAGGGCCGGAGGAGGGCTACAAGAGACCCAGTACTTC; CDR3aa: CASNRRAGGGLQETQYF
j_gene: TRBJ1-2; abundance: .; d_gene: .; v_gene: TRBV7-9; CDR3nt: TGTGCCAGCAGCTTAATAACCTTAGCCTATGGCTACACCTTC; CDR3aa: CASSLITLAYGYTF
j_gene: TRBJ2-4; abundance: .; d_gene: .; v_gene: TRBV13; CDR3nt: TGTGCCAGCAGCCCCCGCGGGACCGACGAGAACATTCAGTACTTC; CDR3aa: CASSPRGTDENIQYF
j_gene: TRBJ2-1; abundance: .; d_gene: TRBD2; v_gene: TRBV9; CDR3nt: TGTGCCAGCAGCGTAGCGGGGACTAGATTTTCCAATGAGCAGTTCTTC; CDR3aa: CASSVAGTRFSNEQFF
j_gene: TRBJ2-7; abundance: .; d_gene: TRBD1; v_gene: TRBV7-8; CDR3nt: TGTGCCAGCAGCCTTGGGACAGGGGTCCCCTACGAGCAGTACTTC; CDR3aa: CASSLGTGVPYEQYF
j_gene: TRBJ1-5; abundance: .; d_gene: .; v_gene: TRBV27; CDR3nt: TGTGCCAGCAGCGCCAGGGGTCGATATAGCAATCAGCCCCAGCATTTT; CDR3aa: CASSARGRYSNQPQHF
j_gene: TRBJ2-7; abundance: .; d_gene: .; v_gene: TRBV27; CDR3nt: TGTGCCAGCAGTTTGAGAGGTGTGGAATCCTACGAGCAGTACTTC; CDR3aa: CASSLRGVESYEQYF
j_gene: TRBJ2-7; abundance: .; d_gene: .; v_gene: TRBV7-9; CDR3nt: TGTGCCAGCACCCCGACCCCCCCCGGGGGTTTCTACGAGCAGTACTTC; CDR3aa: CASTPTPPGGFYEQYF
j_gene: TRBJ2-1; abundance: .; d_gene: TRBD1; v_gene: TRBV2; CDR3nt: TGTGCCAGCAGTAAGACAGGGGGAAAGGACAATGAGCAGTTCTTC; CDR3aa: CASSKTGGKDNEQFF
j_gene: TRBJ2-2; abundance: .; d_gene: .; v_gene: TRBV5-5; CDR3nt: TGTGCCAGCAGCTTGGAACTGGACAGCCCCACCGGGGAGCTGTTTTTT; CDR3aa: CASSLELDSPTGELFF
j_gene: TRBJ1-2; abundance: .; d_gene: .; v_gene: TRBV4-1; CDR3nt: TGCGCCAGCAGCCAAGAAGTGAGGACAGACAACTATGGCTACACCTTC; CDR3aa: CASSQEVRTDNYGYTF
j_gene: TRBJ2-1; abundance: .; d_gene: TRBD2; v_gene: TRBV10-3; CDR3nt: TGTGCCACTGGACTAGCGGGAGGGCCAAAGCAGTTCTTC; CDR3aa: CATGLAGGPKQFF
j_gene: TRBJ2-1; abundance: .; d_gene: TRBD2; v_gene: TRBV6-4; CDR3nt: TGTGCCAGCAGTCCTGGGACTACTAATGAGCAGTTCTTC; CDR3aa: CASSPGTTNEQFF
j_gene: TRBJ2-5; abundance: .; d_gene: .; v_gene: TRBV5-4; CDR3nt: TGTGCCAGCAGCTTACCCACTGAGACCCAGTACTTC; CDR3aa: CASSLPTETQYF
j_gene: TRBJ2-1; abundance: .; d_gene: .; v_gene: TRBV25-1; CDR3nt: TGTGCCAGCAGTGACGGGGTGTCTAATGAGCAGTTCTTC; CDR3aa: CASSDGVSNEQFF
j_gene: TRBJ1-2; abundance: .; d_gene: .; v_gene: TRBV7-2; CDR3nt: TGTGCCAGCAGCTCTTCAAGCAGGGGCGGCTATGGCTACACCTTC; CDR3aa: CASSSSSRGGYGYTF
j_gene: TRBJ1-1; abundance: once; d_gene: .; v_gene: TRBV7-6; CDR3nt: TGTGCCAGCAGCTTACAGAAGATGACAGGACTGAACACTGAAGCTTTCTTT; CDR3aa: CASSLQKMTGLNTEAFF
j_gene: TRBJ2-1; abundance: .; d_gene: .; v_gene: TRBV7-6; CDR3nt: TGTGCCAGCAGCTTCGACATTCTGAGCTCCTACAATGAGCAGTTCTTC; CDR3aa: CASSFDILSSYNEQFF
j_gene: TRBJ1-2; abundance: .; d_gene: .; v_gene: TRBV29-1; CDR3nt: TGCAGCGTTCGGACACGACATGGGGGCTACACCTTC; CDR3aa: CSVRTRHGGYTF
j_gene: TRBJ2-3; abundance: .; d_gene: TRBD2; v_gene: TRBV5-4; CDR3nt: TGTGCCAGCAGCACCCATAGCGGGGGTGGGGCAGATACGCAGTATTTT; CDR3aa: CASSTHSGGGADTQYF
j_gene: TRBJ2-4; abundance: once; d_gene: TRBD2; v_gene: TRBV9; CDR3nt: TGCGCCAGCGGGAGGGGGGGCCTCGGCAAAAACATTCAGTACTTC; CDR3aa: CASGRGGLGKNIQYF
j_gene: TRBJ2-3; abundance: .; d_gene: .; v_gene: TRBV28; CDR3nt: TGTGCCAGCAGGGCCCAGCGGGCCACAGATACGCAGTATTTT; CDR3aa: CASRAQRATDTQYF
j_gene: TRBJ1-5; abundance: .; d_gene: TRBD1; v_gene: TRBV5-1; CDR3nt: TGCGCCAGCAGCTGGACAGGGGTGGCGGGACAGCCCCAGCATTTT; CDR3aa: CASSWTGVAGQPQHF
j_gene: TRBJ1-1; abundance: .; d_gene: .; v_gene: TRBV7-9; CDR3nt: TGTGCCAGCAGCTTATCCCCCGTGGGGGCCACTGAAGCTTTCTTT; CDR3aa: CASSLSPVGATEAFF